This T cell receptor beta chain was observed in a study of T cell responses to AZD1222 COVID-19 vaccine. General observations from the study: Spike-specific TCR breadth and depth both grew after two AZD1222 doses. Repertoire samples came only from after the peak T cell response. Unmutated variant regions reportedly attract nearly half of all spike-specific TCRs. Baseline seropositivity characterized only a handful of AZD1222 recipients.

This clone was detected only a few times. Its specificity is unknown. This CDR3 has 19 residues. V dropped 0 bases and J dropped 2; count of bases not matched to a gene: 16. CDR1 and CDR2 (germline): SGHRS, YFSETQ. Measured with immunoSEQ multiplex PCR; TCRdb has only the in-frame clones, and not every one. The sample contains tens of thousands of clones, about 91% of which appear only once. This receptor was identified in an adult who received the AZD1222 COVID-19 vaccine. The chain recombines TRBV5-1 with TRBJ2-7; 8 bases map to TRBD2. Sequenced material: peripheral blood, taken 28 days after the second AZD1222 dose. DNA for the CDR3: TGCGCCAGCAGCTTGGGTGGGACCAGTTTAGCGGGAATCCCCTACGAGCAGTACTTC. It specifies CASSLGGTSLAGIPYEQYF.